This note documents a single T cell receptor beta chain sequence. Original handling: Using reference gene primer amplification, nucleated cell counts were estimated. Here immunoSEQ multiplex PCR was the method, and the copy in TCRdb shows in-frame clones only, minus some. V, J and clone size are those of that table, while D and trimming were read from the DNA. The sample shows 140,000 to 150,000 clones, about four fifths of them seen only once. This record comes from a study of blood T cell repertoires in COVID-19. Overall study context: Acute and convalescent COVID-19 specimens originated in the United States, Italy and Spain. PBMCs, B-cell-depleted T cells, or T cells provided the cDNA or gDNA that made up the material.

Followed over time, Seattle patients had been enrolled while infection was active. Germline assignment: CDR1 MDHEN and CDR2 SYDVKM. Trimming pared 10 bases from V and 5 bases from J, leaving 23 bases between. The length of the CDR3 is 15 residues. This chain connects TRBV28 to TRBJ1-1, with D possibly TRBD1 on 5 matching bases. This TCR derives from a man younger than 45 with COVID-19, enrolled during active disease. The sample taken for sequencing was peripheral blood. CDR3 DNA: TGTGCCACCACATTCCCGGGGGGGGGAGTTACTGAAGCTTTCTTT. This sequence encodes CATTFPGGGVTEAFF.